This T cell receptor (beta chain) was observed in a study of naive and memory T cell subsets. Germline V gives CDR1 SEHNR, CDR2 FQNEAQ (reference sequence). With 2 bases removed from V and 4 bases from J, the gap between germline ends came to 14 bases. This CDR3 region has 16 residues. Two oligonucleotides, mixed equimolar, formed the beta constant-region primer covering TRBC1 and TRBC2. The ligated cDNA underwent four PCR rounds using SP2 and nested alpha and beta constant-region primers. TCRdb redid the calling of the UMI-ligation and nested PCR reads with MiXCR, one entry per CDR3 protein. The sample lists fewer than 30,000 distinct CDR3 sequences, approximately 12% occurring once. At least ten counts were recorded for this clonotype. Cells stained for CD3, CD4, CD8, CD45RA and CD27 were sorted into four subsets. Sorting gates: effector memory CD45RA-CD27-, EMRA CD45RA+CD27-.

The sequence came from a human donor in good health. J is TRBJ2-2 and V is TRBV7-9; D perhaps matches TRBD2 (6 bases). Sequenced sample: effector memory CD4+ T cells from blood. Subset meaning: effector memory, CD45RA- CD27-. The CDR3 DNA follows: TGTGCCAGCAGCTTATCAGCGGGTTTTTTCACCGGGGAGCTGTTTTTT. It codes for CASSLSAGFFTGELFF.